The 25 T cell receptor beta chains reported below all come from one sample, sequenced in a study of shared clonotypes between healthy human individuals. The naive CD8 population came from CD45RO-negative cells selected for CCR7, without terminally differentiated effector memory CD45RA+ cells. Data came from immunoSEQ multiplex PCR; TCRdb stores just in-frame clones and leaves some out. The sample yields about 1,900,000 clones, about 95% seen once. Specimen: naive CD8+ T cells sorted from blood. All receptors derive from a man younger than 30 in good health.

The rearrangement uses TRBV29-1 and TRBJ1-2; D is possibly TRBD1 (6 bases). The V gene's germline CDR1 is SQVTM and CDR2 ANQGSEA. The CDR3 runs 15 residues. Trimming removed 2 bases at V and 6 bases at J, with 19 bases between. The CDR3 DNA reads as TGCAGCGTTGAATCTTCCGGGACACCGGTTCATGGCTACACCTTC. This translates into CSVESSGTPVHGYTF.

The V call is TRBV6-5, the J call TRBJ1-2; TRBD1 might be the D (6 bases). The V end lost 2 bases, the J end lost 2 bases, and 9 bases lay between the germline ends. Per the germline V gene, CDR1 is MNHEY and CDR2 is SVGAGI. The CDR3 consists of 14 residues. The CDR3 DNA follows: TGTGCCAGCAGTTACGATACAGGGAACTATGGCTACACCTTC. Residues: CASSYDTGNYGYTF.

This clone was observed a handful of times. This chain connects TRBV2 to TRBJ1-3; D gene uncertain. From germline, CDR1 is SNHLY and CDR2 FYNNEI. The ends were cut back, 4 bases at V and 8 bases at J, with 6 bases in the middle. The CDR3 consists of 11 residues. CDR3 in DNA: TGTGCCAGCAGTGGAACGGACACCATATATTTT. Amino acids: CASSGTDTIYF.

This rearrangement joins TRBV19 to TRBJ1-4; 7 nucleotides align to TRBD1. The V gene's germline CDR1 is LNHDA and CDR2 SQIVND (reference sequence). V was pared by 5 bases and J by 6 bases, with 3 bases of the junction left unmatched. The CDR3 sequence is 13 residues long. CDR3 DNA: TGTGCCAGTAGTCATGACAGGGATGAAAAACTGTTTTTT. It codes for CASSHDRDEKLFF.

V and J are TRBV29-1 and TRBJ1-2, with 8 bases lining up with TRBD1. Trimming at V came to 6 bases and at J to 0 bases, leaving 9 bases not matched to a gene. There are 15 residues in the CDR3. Germline V lookup: CDR1 SQVTM, CDR2 ANQGSEA. In DNA form, the CDR3 reads TGCAGCGTGGAGGGCTCCAGGGGGCCTAACTATGGCTACACCTTC. Protein product: CSVEGSRGPNYGYTF.

The chain couples TRBV28 to TRBJ1-5; D not certain. The CDR3 extends over 13 amino acids. Trimming stripped 6 bases from V and 7 bases from J, with 13 bases between. Looked up from germline, CDR1 is MDHEN and CDR2 is SYDVKM. The DNA for the CDR3 is TGTGCCAGCAGCCCCCAAGAGGGACAGCCCCAGCATTTT. Encoded protein: CASSPQEGQPQHF.

About this clone itself: The same CDR3 also results from other DNA sequences found in this sample. The V and J genes are TRBV28 and TRBJ2-1, with unresolved D. CDR3 length: 12 residues. CDR1 and CDR2 (germline): MDHEN, SYDVKM. The V and J ends lost 6 bases and 1 base respectively, with 4 bases between them. DNA of the CDR3: TGTGCCAGCAGCGGTTCCTACAATGAGCAGTTCTTC. Amino acids: CASSGSYNEQFF.

On this clone: Other DNA sequences in the sample encode the same CDR3. This sequence joins TRBV25-1 and TRBJ2-7; D not resolved. The CDR3 runs 13 residues. V was clipped by 3 bases and J by 0 bases, with 6 bases between them. Germline CDR1 is MGHDK and CDR2 is SYGVNS. In DNA form, the CDR3 reads TGTGCCAGCAGTGATCCTTACTCCTACGAGCAGTACTTC. Translated: CASSDPYSYEQYF.

The sample holds one count of this clone. V is TRBV27 and J is TRBJ2-7; 9 positions agree with TRBD1. The CDR3 sequence is 15 residues long. From germline, CDR1 is MNHEY and CDR2 SMNVEV (reference sequence). The trim removed 5 bases at V and 4 bases at J, leaving 9 bases unmatched. The chain's CDR3 is CASSPTGTGRYEQYF. CDR3 nucleotide sequence: TGTGCCAGCAGTCCCACCGGGACAGGGAGATACGAGCAGTACTTC.

The chain couples TRBV9 to TRBJ2-2; D may be TRBD1 (5 bases). CDR3 length equals 13 residues. Between the trimmed V and J ends, which lost 2 bases and 7 bases, there was a span of 9 bases. Looked up from germline, CDR1 is SGDLS and CDR2 is YYNGEE. The DNA for the CDR3 is TGTGCCAGCAGCGTGCAGGGCTTCGGGGAGCTGTTTTTT. This encodes CASSVQGFGELFF.

The chain joins TRBV19 to TRBJ2-7; a possible D gene is TRBD2 (5 bases). The CDR3 has 14 amino acids. From germline, CDR1 is LNHDA and CDR2 SQIVND (reference sequence). Trimming took off 5 bases at V and 1 base at J, with 12 bases between the two ends. CDR3 protein: CASSQWTDSYEQYF. Here the CDR3 DNA reads TGTGCCAGTAGTCAGTGGACTGATTCCTACGAGCAGTACTTC.

The chain uses TRBV2 and TRBJ1-1; D gene uncertain. Germline CDR1 SNHLY, CDR2 FYNNEI. V was pared by 6 bases and J by 1 base, with 15 bases between. The CDR3 contains 15 residues. Here the CDR3 DNA reads TGTGCCAGCAGCCGACCGACCCTTGAGAACACTGAAGCTTTCTTT. Translating it yields CASSRPTLENTEAFF. The variable domain in full, with the rest retrieved from reference TRBV2 and TRBJ1-1, is EPEVTQTPSHQVTQMGQEVILRCVPISNHLYFYWYRQILGQKVEFLVSFYNNEISEKSEIFDDQFSVERPDGSNFTLKIRSTKLEDSAMYFCASSRPTLENTEAFFGQGTRLTVV.

This sequence joins TRBV4-1 and TRBJ2-1, with 11 bases matching TRBD2. This CDR3 comprises 16 residues. Trimming cost V 0 bases and J 8 bases; bases outside gene matches: 6. Germline CDR1 reads MGHRA; CDR2 reads YSYEKL. The CDR3 sequence is CASSQEVAGGRDEQFF. The CDR3 coding sequence is TGCGCCAGCAGCCAAGAAGTAGCGGGAGGGAGGGATGAGCAGTTCTTC.

The V gene is TRBV9, the J gene TRBJ2-1; 10 nucleotides line up with TRBD2. Germline assignment: CDR1 SGDLS and CDR2 YYNGEE. The CDR3 contains 15 residues. Trimming took 0 bases from V and 10 from J; bases not matched to a gene: 7. Written as DNA, the CDR3 is TGTGCCAGCAGCGTAGAAAGCGGGGGGGCCGAAGAGCAGTTCTTC. It specifies CASSVESGGAEEQFF.

This chain uses TRBV5-1 with TRBJ2-1, with D perhaps given as TRBD1 or TRBD2 (5 bases each). This CDR3 region has 15 residues. Germline-derived CDR1 and CDR2 are SGHRS and YFSETQ. V was trimmed by 2 bases and J by 7 bases, leaving 16 bases between them. In DNA, the CDR3 is TGCGCCAGCAGCTTTCAACGGGGCCTGGGGAATGAGCAGTTCTTC. Amino acid sequence: CASSFQRGLGNEQFF.

This clone was seen just once. The chain employs TRBV10-3 and TRBJ2-3; 9 bases are shared with TRBD2. Germline assignment: CDR1 ENHRY and CDR2 SYGVKD. The CDR3 consists of 15 residues. V gave up 4 bases and J gave up 6 bases; unmatched junction bases: 8. The chain's CDR3 is CAISVTSGGRDTQYF. The DNA of the CDR3 is TGTGCCATCAGTGTTACCAGCGGGGGGAGGGATACGCAGTATTTT.

The chain joins TRBV11-2 to TRBJ1-1, with 7 bases identical to TRBD1. V shed 0 bases, J shed 8 bases, and the junction held 9 bases outside the gene matches. Germline CDR1 is SGHAT and CDR2 is FQNNGV. The CDR3 has 15 residues. The DNA for the CDR3 is TGTGCCAGCAGCTTAGACCCGACAGGGATCGCGGAAGCTTTCTTT. This codes for CASSLDPTGIAEAFF.

The V and J genes are TRBV10-2 and TRBJ2-7, with 7 bases that match TRBD2. The germline V gene encodes CDR1 WSHSY and CDR2 SAAADI. Germline trimming cut 3 bases from V and 7 bases from J; bases unmatched to any gene: 6. The CDR3 has 13 amino acids. This CDR3 is CASSDGYGGEQYF. As DNA, the CDR3 is TGCGCCAGCAGTGACGGGTACGGGGGGGAGCAGTACTTC.

The gene calls are TRBV13 and TRBJ2-1; D may be TRBD1 (6 bases). Deletions cut 7 bases from V and 7 bases from J, with 17 bases between. Germline V gene lookup returns CDR1 PRHDT and CDR2 FYEKMQ (reference sequence). This CDR3 comprises 14 residues. The CDR3 sequence: CASTGSGRGNEQFF. CDR3 in DNA: TGTGCCAGCACGGGATCTGGAAGGGGGAATGAGCAGTTCTTC.

This clone was counted only a few times. The chain couples TRBV2 to TRBJ1-6; D remains ambiguous. V was clipped by 5 bases and J by 8 bases, with 13 bases between them. The CDR3 runs 14 residues. Germline CDR1 and CDR2: SNHLY and FYNNEI. The CDR3 DNA sequence: TGTGCCAGCAGTCCGGACTTGGGAGATTCACCCCTCCACTTT. Protein sequence: CASSPDLGDSPLHF.

The chain has TRBV5-4 and TRBJ2-1, with D maybe TRBD1 (5 bases). CDR3 length: 12 amino acids. Trimming took 3 bases from V and 8 from J, leaving 9 bases between them. The V gene's germline CDR1 is SGHNT and CDR2 YYREEE (reference sequence). The CDR3, as DNA: TGTGCCAGCAGCTGGGGCCGAGATGAGCAGTTCTTC. This codes for CASSWGRDEQFF.

V gene TRBV5-4 combines with J gene TRBJ2-5; TRBD2 matches at 8 bases. The CDR3 length is 15 residues. Trimming cost V 4 bases and J 5 bases; bases outside gene matches: 10. Germline lookup yields CDR1 SGHNT and CDR2 YYREEE (reference sequence). CDR3 loop: CASSPSSGSGETQYF. The DNA for the CDR3 is TGTGCCAGCAGCCCGTCCAGCGGGAGCGGGGAGACCCAGTACTTC.

Worth noting for this clone: Other nucleotide sequences in the sample specify the same CDR3. The chain carries TRBV11-2 and TRBJ2-1; D is unclear. The V end lost 3 bases, the J end lost 3 bases, and 6 bases lay between the germline ends. CDR3 size: 13 residues. Germline V CDR1 and CDR2: SGHAT, FQNNGV. CDR3 region: CASSLVGYNEQFF. The CDR3 region has the DNA TGTGCCAGCAGCTTGGTTGGCTACAATGAGCAGTTCTTC.

This chain joins TRBV19 and TRBJ2-3, with 7 bases fitting TRBD1. The CDR3 is made up of 13 amino acids. Germline CDR1 LNHDA, CDR2 SQIVND (reference sequence). J gave up 5 bases and V 11 bases, and 10 bases lay outside the gene matches. CDR3 sequence: CAAGTDLRDTQYF. The CDR3 DNA is TGTGCCGCCGGGACAGACCTGAGAGATACGCAGTATTTT.

In its sample, this clone was seen once. Other DNA sequences in the same sample also yield this CDR3. The CDR3, as DNA: TGTGCCAGCAGCCCCCCGGACTCGTACGAGCAGTACTTC. Residues: CASSPPDSYEQYF. This chain links TRBV5-6 with TRBJ2-7; TRBD2 is a possible D gene (5 bases). V dropped 4 bases and J dropped 4 bases, with 12 bases sitting between them. The CDR3 loop spans 13 amino acids. CDR1 SGHDT and CDR2 YYEEEE come from the germline V gene.